This T cell receptor beta chain was recorded in a study of blood T cell repertoires in COVID-19. Some clones are missing from TCRdb's copy, which holds only in-frame ones; the method was immunoSEQ multiplex PCR. The repertoire holds 60,000 to 75,000 clones, approximately 86% seen once, with less than 4% in the top ten. This clone was picked up a small number of times. In germline, CDR1 is SGDLS, CDR2 YYNGEE. This CDR3 has 16 amino acids. Trimming at V came to 3 bases and at J to 8 bases, leaving 10 bases not matched to a gene. This chain connects TRBV9 to TRBJ1-6, with 8 bases lining up with TRBD1. The material sequenced was peripheral blood. The TCR comes from a man between 65 and 80 years old with active COVID-19. CDR3 protein: CASSAGGGTGYSPLHF. As DNA, the CDR3 is TGTGCCAGCAGCGCCGGGGGAGGGACAGGCTATTCACCCCTCCACTTT.